This T cell receptor beta chain was recovered during a study of T cells after somatic rescue of genetic block. Germline assignment: CDR1 SGHDT and CDR2 YYEEEE. The V gene lost 2 bases and the J gene lost 0 bases, with 15 bases spanning the gap. The CDR3 spans 18 residues. Generated by immunoSEQ multiplex PCR, the TCRdb table keeps only in-frame clones and is missing some. The top ten clones hold roughly 20% of a sample with roughly 15,000 clones, approximately 79% of them seen once. V gene TRBV5-6 combines with J gene TRBJ2-6, with unresolved D. This TCR was recovered from a boy aged 5-17 years. Input material: peripheral blood mononuclear cells (PBMCs). The CDR3 coding sequence is TGTGCCAGCAGCTTTGGTCCAACCGTCGGCTCTGGGGCCAACGTCCTGACTTTC. Protein sequence: CASSFGPTVGSGANVLTF.